This TCR beta chain was sequenced for a study of Ad26.COV2.S vaccination and SARS-CoV-2 variants. Whole-study context: Into the muscle, Ad26.COV2.S was dosed once or twice, 56 days apart. Study observations and caveats: Among vaccine recipients, spike-specific TCR breadth exceeded that of placebo recipients. Total responses of T cells may have been underestimated by the analyses of TCR breadth and depth.

Treatment given: around 19 received Ad26.COV2.S at low or high dose, single or two shots; several received placebo; per-sample allocation not given. Day 63 after the first injection of vaccine or placebo was the sampling time. The V end lost 2 bases, the J end lost 2 bases, and 1 base lay between the germline ends. Germline CDR1 is MNHNY and CDR2 is SVGAGI (reference sequence). The CDR3 consists of 11 residues. Libraries were prepared by immunoSEQ multiplex PCR; TCRdb keeps only in-frame clonotypes and omits some of them. The sample carries more than 300,000 clones, approximately 80% recorded once. This clone was seen a handful of times. What it recognizes is unknown.

The sample was peripheral blood, taken in a trial of Ad26.COV2.S vaccine versus placebo. The sequence was collected from a person aged 18 to 65 who received the Ad26.COV2.S COVID-19 vaccine or a placebo. The chain uses TRBV6-6 and TRBJ2-7; D remains unclear. CDR3 sequence: CASSYTYEQYF. For the CDR3, the DNA is TGTGCCAGCAGTTACACCTACGAGCAGTACTTC.